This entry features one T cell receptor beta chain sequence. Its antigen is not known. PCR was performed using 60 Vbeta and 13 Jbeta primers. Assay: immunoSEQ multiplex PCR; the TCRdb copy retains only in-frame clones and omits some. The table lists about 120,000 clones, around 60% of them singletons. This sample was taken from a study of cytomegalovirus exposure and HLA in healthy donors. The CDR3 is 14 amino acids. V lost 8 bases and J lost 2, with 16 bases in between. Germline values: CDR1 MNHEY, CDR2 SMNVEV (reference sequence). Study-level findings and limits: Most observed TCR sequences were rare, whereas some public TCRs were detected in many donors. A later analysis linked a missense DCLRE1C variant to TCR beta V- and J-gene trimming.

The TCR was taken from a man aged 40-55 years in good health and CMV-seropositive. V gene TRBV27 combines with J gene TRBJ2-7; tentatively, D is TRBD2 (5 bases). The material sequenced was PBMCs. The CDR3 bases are TGTGCCAGCCGCACCGGGCCCGGGGCCTACGAGCAGTACTTC. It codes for CASRTGPGAYEQYF.